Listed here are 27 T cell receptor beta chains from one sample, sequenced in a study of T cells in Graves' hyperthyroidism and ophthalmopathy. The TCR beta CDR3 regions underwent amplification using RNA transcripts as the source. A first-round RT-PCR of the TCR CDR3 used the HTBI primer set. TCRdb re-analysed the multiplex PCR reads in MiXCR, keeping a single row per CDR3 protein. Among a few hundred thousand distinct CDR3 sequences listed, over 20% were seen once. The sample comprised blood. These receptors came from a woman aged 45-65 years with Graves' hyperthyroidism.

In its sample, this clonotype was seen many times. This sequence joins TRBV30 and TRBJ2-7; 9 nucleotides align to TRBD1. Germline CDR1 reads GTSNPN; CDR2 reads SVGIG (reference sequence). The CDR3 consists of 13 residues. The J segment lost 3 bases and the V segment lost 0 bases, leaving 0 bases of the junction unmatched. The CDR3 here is CAWSVGQGYEQYF. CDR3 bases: TGTGCCTGGAGTGTGGGACAGGGCTACGAGCAGTACTTC.

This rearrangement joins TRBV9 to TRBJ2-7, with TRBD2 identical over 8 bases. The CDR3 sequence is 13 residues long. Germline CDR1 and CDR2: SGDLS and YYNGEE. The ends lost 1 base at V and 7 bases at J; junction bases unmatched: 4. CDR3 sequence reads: CASSVTGGGEQYF. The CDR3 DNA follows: TGTGCCAGCAGCGTAACCGGGGGGGGAGAGCAGTACTTC.

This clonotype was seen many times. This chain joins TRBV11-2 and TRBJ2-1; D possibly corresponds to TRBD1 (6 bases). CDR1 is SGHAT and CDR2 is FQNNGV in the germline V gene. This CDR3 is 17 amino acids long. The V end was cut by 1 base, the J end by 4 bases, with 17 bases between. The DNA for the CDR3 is TGTGCCAGCAGCTTAGTGACAGGAAGGGGGTGGTACAATGAGCAGTTCTTC. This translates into CASSLVTGRGWYNEQFF.

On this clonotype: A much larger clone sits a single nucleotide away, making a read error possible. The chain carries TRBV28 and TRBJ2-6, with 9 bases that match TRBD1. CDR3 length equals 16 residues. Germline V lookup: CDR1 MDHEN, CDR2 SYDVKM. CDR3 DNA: TGTGCCATTGGGACAGGGAGCCTCTCTGGGGTCAACGTCCTGACTTTC. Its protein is CAIGTGSLSGVNVLTF.

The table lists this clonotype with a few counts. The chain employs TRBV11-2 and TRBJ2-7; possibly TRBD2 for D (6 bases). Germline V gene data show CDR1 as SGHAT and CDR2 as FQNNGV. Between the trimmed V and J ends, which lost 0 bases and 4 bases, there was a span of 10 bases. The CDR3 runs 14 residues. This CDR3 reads CASSLDVGGYEQYF. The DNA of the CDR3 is TGTGCCAGCAGCTTAGATGTGGGAGGATACGAGCAGTACTTC.

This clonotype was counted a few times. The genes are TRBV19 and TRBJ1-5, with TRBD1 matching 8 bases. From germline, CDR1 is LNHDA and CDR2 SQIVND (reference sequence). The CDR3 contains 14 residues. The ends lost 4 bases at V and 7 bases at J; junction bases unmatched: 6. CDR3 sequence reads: CASSTTGDSQPQHF. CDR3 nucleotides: TGTGCCAGTAGTACGACAGGGGATTCCCAGCCCCAGCATTTT.

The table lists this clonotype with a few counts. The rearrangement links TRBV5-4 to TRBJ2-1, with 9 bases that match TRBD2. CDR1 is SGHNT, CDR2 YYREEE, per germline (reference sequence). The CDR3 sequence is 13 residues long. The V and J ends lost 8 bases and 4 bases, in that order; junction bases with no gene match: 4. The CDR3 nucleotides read TGTGCCAGTACGGGACTAGCTTACAATGAGCAGTTCTTC. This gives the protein CASTGLAYNEQFF.

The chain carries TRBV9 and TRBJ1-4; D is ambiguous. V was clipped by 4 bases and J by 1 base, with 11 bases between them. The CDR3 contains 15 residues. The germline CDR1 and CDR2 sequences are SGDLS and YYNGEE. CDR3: CASSTSPRTNEKLFF. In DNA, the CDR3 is TGTGCCAGCAGCACCTCCCCAAGAACTAATGAAAAACTGTTTTTT.

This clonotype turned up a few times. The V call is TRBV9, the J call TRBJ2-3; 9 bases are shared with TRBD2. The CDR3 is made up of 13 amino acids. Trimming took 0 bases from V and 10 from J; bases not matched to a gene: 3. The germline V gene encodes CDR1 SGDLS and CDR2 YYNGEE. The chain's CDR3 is CASSVGTSESQYF. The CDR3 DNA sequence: TGTGCCAGCAGCGTAGGGACTAGCGAATCGCAGTATTTT.

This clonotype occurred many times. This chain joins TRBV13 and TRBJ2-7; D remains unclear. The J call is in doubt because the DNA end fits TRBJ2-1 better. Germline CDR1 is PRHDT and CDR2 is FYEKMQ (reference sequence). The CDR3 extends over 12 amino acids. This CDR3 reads CASSSRSYEQFF. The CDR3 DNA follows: TGTGCCAGCAGCTCCCGGTCGTACGAGCAGTTCTTC.

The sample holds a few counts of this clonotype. DNA of the CDR3: TGCAGCGTTGCAGCGTCTGGGGCCAACGTCCTGACTTTC. Translation gives CSVAASGANVLTF. This chain connects TRBV29-1 to TRBJ2-6; D gene ambiguous. The CDR3 contains 13 residues. V dropped 4 bases and J dropped 1 base, with 5 bases sitting between them. Per germline, CDR1 SQVTM and CDR2 ANQGSEA.

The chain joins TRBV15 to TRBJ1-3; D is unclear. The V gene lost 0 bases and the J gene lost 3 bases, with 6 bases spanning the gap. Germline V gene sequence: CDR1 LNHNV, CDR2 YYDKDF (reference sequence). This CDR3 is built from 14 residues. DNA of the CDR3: TGTGCCACCAGCAGAGATCCAGGTGGAAACACCATATATTTT. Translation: CATSRDPGGNTIYF.

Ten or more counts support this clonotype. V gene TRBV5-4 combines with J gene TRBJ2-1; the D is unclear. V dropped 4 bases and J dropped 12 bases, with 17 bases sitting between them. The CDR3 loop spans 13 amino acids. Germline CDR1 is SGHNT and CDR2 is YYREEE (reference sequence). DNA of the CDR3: TGTGCCAGCAGCCACCCCGACCAGCTGCGGCAGTTCTTC. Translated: CASSHPDQLRQFF.

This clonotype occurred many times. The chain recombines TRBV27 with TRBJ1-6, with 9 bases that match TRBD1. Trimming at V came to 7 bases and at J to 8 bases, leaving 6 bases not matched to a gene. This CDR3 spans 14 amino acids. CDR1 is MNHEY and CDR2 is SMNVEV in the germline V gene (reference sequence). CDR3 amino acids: CASKMGQGDSPLHF. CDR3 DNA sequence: TGTGCCAGCAAAATGGGACAGGGTGATTCACCCCTCCACTTT.

The CDR3 spells CASSVQGGPEGTQYF. In DNA, the CDR3 is TGTGCCAGCAGCGTCCAGGGAGGCCCGGAAGGGACCCAGTACTTC. The chain joins TRBV9 to TRBJ2-5; maybe TRBD2 (6 bases). The CDR3 extends over 15 amino acids. Germline V gives CDR1 SGDLS, CDR2 YYNGEE. V was clipped by 2 bases and J by 7 bases, with 18 bases between them.

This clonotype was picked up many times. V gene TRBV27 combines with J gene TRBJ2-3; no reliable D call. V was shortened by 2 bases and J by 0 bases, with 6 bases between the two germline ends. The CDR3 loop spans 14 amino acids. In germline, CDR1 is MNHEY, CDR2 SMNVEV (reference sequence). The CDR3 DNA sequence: TGTGCCAGCAGTTTAAAACAGAGCACAGATACGCAGTATTTT. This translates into CASSLKQSTDTQYF.

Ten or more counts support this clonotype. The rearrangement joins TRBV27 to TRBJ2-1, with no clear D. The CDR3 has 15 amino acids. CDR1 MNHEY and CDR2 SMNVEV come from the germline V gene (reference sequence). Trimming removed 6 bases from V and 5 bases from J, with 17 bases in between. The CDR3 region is CASSLVARGHNEQFF. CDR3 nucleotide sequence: TGTGCCAGCAGCTTAGTAGCCCGTGGGCACAATGAGCAGTTCTTC.

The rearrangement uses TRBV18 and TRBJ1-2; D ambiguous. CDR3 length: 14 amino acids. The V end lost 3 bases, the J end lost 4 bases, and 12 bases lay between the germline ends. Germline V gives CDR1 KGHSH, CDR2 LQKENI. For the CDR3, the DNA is TGTGCCAGCTCACCGACTGACGGAATCTATGGCTACACCTTC. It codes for CASSPTDGIYGYTF.

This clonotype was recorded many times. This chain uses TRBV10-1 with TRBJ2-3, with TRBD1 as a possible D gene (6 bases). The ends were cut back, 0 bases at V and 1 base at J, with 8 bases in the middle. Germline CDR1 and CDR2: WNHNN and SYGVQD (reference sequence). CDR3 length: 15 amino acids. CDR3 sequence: CASSESKGGTDTQYF. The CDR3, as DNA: TGCGCCAGCAGTGAGTCCAAGGGGGGCACAGATACGCAGTATTTT.

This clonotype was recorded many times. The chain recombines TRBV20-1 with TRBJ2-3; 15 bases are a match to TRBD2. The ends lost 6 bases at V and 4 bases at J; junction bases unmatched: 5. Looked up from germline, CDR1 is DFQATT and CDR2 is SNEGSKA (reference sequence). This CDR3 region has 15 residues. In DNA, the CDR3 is TGCAGTGCCCCCTGGACTAGCGGGAGGGCAGATACGCAGTATTTT. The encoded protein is CSAPWTSGRADTQYF.

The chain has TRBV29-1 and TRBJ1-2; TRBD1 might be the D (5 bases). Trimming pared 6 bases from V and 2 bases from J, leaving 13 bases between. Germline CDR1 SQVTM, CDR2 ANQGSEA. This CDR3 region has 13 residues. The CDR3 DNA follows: TGCAGCGTAAAAGGGGAGGGGAACTATGGCTACACCTTC. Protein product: CSVKGEGNYGYTF.

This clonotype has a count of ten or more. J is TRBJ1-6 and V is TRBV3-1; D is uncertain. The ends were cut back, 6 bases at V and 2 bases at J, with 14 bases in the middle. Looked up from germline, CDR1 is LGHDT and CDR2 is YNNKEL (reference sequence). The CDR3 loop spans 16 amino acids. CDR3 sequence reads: CASRAEPWTYNSPLHF. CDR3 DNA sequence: TGTGCCAGCAGGGCAGAACCGTGGACCTATAATTCACCCCTCCACTTT.

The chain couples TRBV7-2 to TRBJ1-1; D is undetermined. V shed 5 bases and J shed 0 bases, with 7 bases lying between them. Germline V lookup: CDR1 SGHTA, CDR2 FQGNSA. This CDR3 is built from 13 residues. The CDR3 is CASSPFVNTEAFF. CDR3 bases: TGTGCCAGCAGCCCCTTTGTGAACACTGAAGCTTTCTTT.

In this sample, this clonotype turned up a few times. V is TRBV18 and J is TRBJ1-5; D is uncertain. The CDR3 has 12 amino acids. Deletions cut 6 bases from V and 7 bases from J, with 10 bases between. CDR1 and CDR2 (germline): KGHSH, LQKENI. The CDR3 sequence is CASSPTGQPQHF. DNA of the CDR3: TGTGCCAGCTCCCCTACGGGCCAGCCCCAGCATTTT.

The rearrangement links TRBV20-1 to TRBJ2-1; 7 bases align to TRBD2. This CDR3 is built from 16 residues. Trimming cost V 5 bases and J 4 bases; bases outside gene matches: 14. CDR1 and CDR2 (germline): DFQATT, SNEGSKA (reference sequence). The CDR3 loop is CSALRPLAETYNEQFF. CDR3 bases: TGCAGTGCTCTAAGGCCTCTAGCGGAGACATACAATGAGCAGTTCTTC.

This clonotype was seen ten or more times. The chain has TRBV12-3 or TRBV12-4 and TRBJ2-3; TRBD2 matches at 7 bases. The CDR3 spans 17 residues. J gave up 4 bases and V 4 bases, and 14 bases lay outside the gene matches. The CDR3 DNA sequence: TGTGCCAGCAGTTCGTCAACCGGGACTACAGAGGCAGATACGCAGTATTTT. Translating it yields CASSSSTGTTEADTQYF.

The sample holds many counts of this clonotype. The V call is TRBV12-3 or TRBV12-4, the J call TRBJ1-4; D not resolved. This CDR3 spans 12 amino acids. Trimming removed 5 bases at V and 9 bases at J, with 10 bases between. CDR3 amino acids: CASSLPSQKLFF. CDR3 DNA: TGTGCCAGCAGTCTCCCGAGCCAAAAACTGTTTTTT.